Described below is a single T cell receptor beta chain sequence and its context. Its specificity is unknown. V shed 1 base and J shed 1 base, with 5 bases lying between them. CDR1 and CDR2 from the germline V gene are MDHEN and SYDVKM. The CDR3 is 13 residues long. This record belongs to a study of human T cells and chemical hapten exposure. For the study at large: Small differences in pooled library volume mainly drove the variation in TCR yields per sample. Regarding the study as a whole: TCRs at high frequency, those above 1 in 1000, did not change with DPC sensitization. Expanded TCRs produced significantly more large CDR3 similarity clusters than controls did.

TCRdb redid the calling of the RACE reads with MiXCR, one entry per CDR3 protein. There are around 74,000 distinct CDR3 sequences in the sample; more than 30% occur only once, and about 8.9% lies in the top ten. Time point denoted: patch test 1, 2 weeks after DPC sensitization. The treatment was: therapeutic diphenylcyclopropenone sensitization with weekly scalp DPC. The J gene is TRBJ2-7, the V gene TRBV28; D not certain. The sample in question was whole blood, obtained in connection with sensitization to the hapten diphenylcyclopropenone (DPC). The TCR was taken from a man aged 35 to 55 with alopecia areata. Some clones in this sample may be carry-over from other donors' samples. The CDR3 DNA reads TGTGCCAGCAGTTTATACGGTTCCTACGAGCAGTACTTC. This encodes CASSLYGSYEQYF.